The following is a T cell receptor (beta chain) sequence with its context. Its antigen is as yet unknown. The data stem from a study of vaccination and CD4 T cells after COVID-19. As for the study in general: Overlapping spike peptides from SARS-CoV-2, HCoV-NL63, HCoV-OC43 and HCoV-229E served to stimulate the cells.

Oncomine TCR Beta short-read sequencing was applied to DNA from cultured CD4+ T cells. TCRdb ran MiXCR on the PCR reads and lists one entry per CDR3 protein. The sample has approximately 15,000 distinct CDR3 sequences, 30% seen once. Germline V gene sequence: CDR1 SEHNR, CDR2 FQNEAQ (reference sequence). V was shortened by 2 bases and J by 2 bases, with 12 bases between the two germline ends. This CDR3 region has 15 residues. The treatment: approximately nine-day PBMC culture with coronavirus spike peptide pools or control peptides (ViraFEST assay). Via ViraFEST, peptide pools expanded antigen-specific T cells before TCR sequencing. The dates of positive PCR tests extended from March through December 2020 and came before the US Alpha, Beta and Delta variants.

The sequencing sample was made of cultured CD4+ T cells from blood. This TCR derives from a human donor with COVID-19. This rearrangement joins TRBV7-9 to TRBJ2-5; D gene ambiguous. The CDR3 nucleotides are TGTGCCAGCAGCTTATCTGGTCCCAAGCAAGAGACCCAGTACTTC. The encoded protein is CASSLSGPKQETQYF.